What follows are 8 T cell receptor beta chains derived from one specimen sequenced in a study of blood T cell repertoires in COVID-19 (dated by TCRdb to 2020 to 2021). Preparation of the library involved the immunoSEQ multiplex PCR assay. TCRdb provides this immuneACCESS table in a form limited to in-frame rearrangements. Some clones are lacking; in checked studies, under half of them reflect an unresolved V gene, and why the rest are absent is not known. This sample gives tens of thousands of clones in total; roughly 89% of them show up just once. 8% to 10% of the sample goes to the ten largest clones. Source material: peripheral blood. Receptors were obtained from a human donor in a cohort sampled during active COVID-19.

This chain links TRBV5-8 with TRBJ1-6; D call uncertain. The CDR3 extends over 13 amino acids. V gave up 1 base and J gave up 10 bases, with 9 bases separating them. The V gene's germline CDR1 is SGHTS and CDR2 YDEGEE. CDR3 amino acids: CASSLWAGSPLHF. The CDR3 bases are TGTGCCAGCAGCTTGTGGGCAGGCTCACCCCTCCACTTT.

The chain carries TRBV19 and TRBJ1-5, with D maybe TRBD1 (6 bases). CDR1 is LNHDA and CDR2 is SQIVND in the germline V gene (reference sequence). The CDR3 has 15 amino acids. V lost 7 bases, J lost 5 bases, and 18 bases lay in between. For the CDR3, the DNA is TGTGCCAGTAAGGGAGAATCCAGGGGTCATCAGCCCCAGCATTTT. This encodes CASKGESRGHQPQHF.

The CDR3 region is CASSPRTSGNNEQFF. CDR3 bases: TGTGCCAGCAGCCCTAGGACTAGCGGGAACAATGAGCAGTTCTTC. The V and J genes are TRBV11-2 and TRBJ2-1, with TRBD2 identical over 12 bases. This CDR3 has 15 amino acids. Unmatched junction bases numbered 4, after V lost 5 bases and J lost 5 bases. Germline-derived CDR1 and CDR2 are SGHAT and FQNNGV.

The rearrangement uses TRBV6-5 and TRBJ2-7; TRBD1 matches 7 bases. V was pared by 6 bases and J by 5 bases, with 4 bases of the junction left unmatched. The germline V gene has CDR1 MNHEY and CDR2 SVGAGI. This CDR3 contains 12 residues. CDR3 sequence reads: CASSLDRNEQYF. CDR3 nucleotide sequence: TGTGCCAGCAGCCTGGACAGGAACGAGCAGTACTTC.

The chain recombines TRBV24-1 with TRBJ2-3; a possible D gene is TRBD1 (5 bases). V was shortened by 0 bases and J by 2 bases, with 17 bases between the two germline ends. Germline loops: CDR1 KGHDR, CDR2 SFDVKD. The CDR3 runs 18 residues. CDR3 region: CATSDLEVQGRDTDTQYF. The CDR3 DNA reads TGTGCCACCAGTGATTTGGAAGTCCAGGGTAGGGACACAGATACGCAGTATTTT.

The chain is built from TRBV6-5 and TRBJ2-7; 7 bases are a match to TRBD1. CDR3 length: 12 amino acids. Per germline, CDR1 MNHEY and CDR2 SVGAGI. Germline trimming cut 6 bases from V and 5 bases from J; bases unmatched to any gene: 4. The CDR3 sequence is CASRATGNEQYF. The CDR3 coding sequence is TGTGCCAGCAGGGCGACAGGGAACGAGCAGTACTTC.

V gene TRBV19 combines with J gene TRBJ2-5; 7 bases match TRBD2. The germline V gene has CDR1 LNHDA and CDR2 SQIVND (reference sequence). The CDR3 spans 19 residues. The trim removed 5 bases at V and 0 bases at J, leaving 18 bases unmatched. The CDR3 region is CASSGVLMAGVQYQETQYF. The CDR3 coding sequence is TGTGCCAGTAGTGGTGTTTTGATGGCGGGGGTCCAGTACCAAGAGACCCAGTACTTC. Full variable domain (rest looked up from reference TRBV19 and TRBJ2-5): DGGITQSPKYLFRKEGQNVTLSCEQNLNHDAMYWYRQDPGQGLRLIYYSQIVNDFQKGDIAEGYSVSREKKESFPLTVTSAQKNPTAFYLCASSGVLMAGVQYQETQYFGPGTRLLVL.

The chain joins TRBV7-8 to TRBJ2-5; 9 bases match TRBD2. CDR1 SGHVS and CDR2 FQNEAQ come from the germline V gene. CDR3 length: 18 residues. Losses at the gene ends were 4 bases for V and 2 bases for J; bases not matched to a gene: 14. CDR3 sequence: CASSYQASLAGKQETQYF. In nucleotides, the CDR3 is TGTGCCAGCAGCTACCAAGCGAGCCTAGCGGGGAAACAAGAGACCCAGTACTTC.